This TCR beta chain was obtained from a study of regulatory T cells in long-lasting Graves disease. With regard to this clonotype: At one end, the junction sequence differs from germline, possibly due to a read error.

Per germline, CDR1 GTSNPN and CDR2 SVGIG (reference sequence). There are 12 residues in the CDR3. Building of the TCR beta libraries involved iRepertoire HTBI primers and Arm-PCR of CDR3 regions. TCRdb ran MiXCR on the multiplex PCR reads and lists one entry per CDR3 protein. The sample lists about 220,000 distinct CDR3 sequences, approximately 18% occurring once. Time point specified: newly diagnosed GD, antithyroid drugs for less than 3 months. RNA from PBMCs was the source of the TCR library. The same sample was also studied in work on T cells in Graves' hyperthyroidism and ophthalmopathy.

This TCR was recovered from a woman younger than 45 with Graves disease. The V and J genes are TRBV30 and TRBJ1-1; no definite D call. Sequences were derived from peripheral blood mononuclear cells (PBMCs), sampled at new diagnosis, from a patient treated with antithyroid drugs. The CDR3: CVWKEGYTEAFF. The CDR3 nucleotides are TGTGTCTGGAAAGAGGGCTACACTGAAGCTTTCTTT.